The rows below give T cell receptor beta chains drawn from one sample of a study of CXCR3-negative and CXCR3-positive naive CD8 T cells. TCRdb reprocessed the 5' RACE reads, keeping one entry per CDR3 protein, no DNA. The data include some 120,000 distinct CDR3 sequences; the top ten clones carry roughly 0.35%. Specimen: naive CXCR3+ CD8+ T cells from blood. These receptors originate from a human donor in good health. Some clones in this sample may be carry-over from other donors' samples. CDR3s include the opening cysteine and the closing phenylalanine or tryptophan.

CDR3aa: CASSQFRFNNEQFF
j_gene: TRBJ2-1
v_gene: TRBV23-1

CDR3aa: CASSLGFSGGLNEQFF
j_gene: TRBJ2-1
v_gene: TRBV7-3

CDR3aa: CASSFDGPYEQYF
j_gene: TRBJ2-7
v_gene: TRBV7-2

CDR3aa: CATSRADYEQYF
j_gene: TRBJ2-7
v_gene: TRBV15

CDR3aa: CASSLRGPSEQFF
j_gene: TRBJ2-1
v_gene: TRBV28

CDR3aa: CASSWIAGTAGDQYF
j_gene: TRBJ2-5
v_gene: TRBV5-6

CDR3aa: CASSSSRRGEETQYF
j_gene: TRBJ2-5
v_gene: TRBV7-2

CDR3aa: CASSLIQSYEQYF
j_gene: TRBJ2-7
v_gene: TRBV5-6

CDR3aa: CSVDPTSGYYEQYF
j_gene: TRBJ2-7
v_gene: TRBV20-1

CDR3aa: CSVELTGSSYEQYF
j_gene: TRBJ2-7
v_gene: TRBV29-1

CDR3aa: CASSLTGTENYGYTF
j_gene: TRBJ1-2
v_gene: TRBV7-9

CDR3aa: CASSSTKEQFF
j_gene: TRBJ2-1
v_gene: TRBV5-1

CDR3aa: CSARISQGQDTQYF
j_gene: TRBJ2-3
v_gene: TRBV20-1

CDR3aa: CASSRQTQDSRDYNEQFF
j_gene: TRBJ2-1
v_gene: TRBV7-6

CDR3aa: CASRAPRGYNEQFF
j_gene: TRBJ2-1
v_gene: TRBV7-8

CDR3aa: CASSFSRSSYEQYF
j_gene: TRBJ2-7
v_gene: TRBV5-5

CDR3aa: CASSLDLAGGPPGANVLTF
j_gene: TRBJ2-6
v_gene: TRBV5-1

CDR3aa: CSVEGFMQGAFLQETQYF
j_gene: TRBJ2-5
v_gene: TRBV29-1

CDR3aa: CASSFIGGDYEQYF
j_gene: TRBJ2-7
v_gene: TRBV5-1

CDR3aa: CASSLSGVAYNEQFF
j_gene: TRBJ2-1
v_gene: TRBV28